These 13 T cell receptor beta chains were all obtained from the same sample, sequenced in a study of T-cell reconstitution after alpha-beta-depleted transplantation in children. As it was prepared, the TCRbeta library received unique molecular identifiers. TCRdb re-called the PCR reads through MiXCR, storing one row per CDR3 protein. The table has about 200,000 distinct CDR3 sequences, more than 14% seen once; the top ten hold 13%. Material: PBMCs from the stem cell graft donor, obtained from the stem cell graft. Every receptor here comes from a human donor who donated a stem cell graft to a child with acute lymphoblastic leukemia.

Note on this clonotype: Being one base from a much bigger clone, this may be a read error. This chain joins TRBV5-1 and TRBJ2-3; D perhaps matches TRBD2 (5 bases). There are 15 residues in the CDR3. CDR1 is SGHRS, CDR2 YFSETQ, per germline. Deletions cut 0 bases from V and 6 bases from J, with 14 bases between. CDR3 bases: TGCGCCAGCAGCTTGGCTTCCATTGGGGAGGATACGCAGTATTTT. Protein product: CASSLASIGEDTQYF.

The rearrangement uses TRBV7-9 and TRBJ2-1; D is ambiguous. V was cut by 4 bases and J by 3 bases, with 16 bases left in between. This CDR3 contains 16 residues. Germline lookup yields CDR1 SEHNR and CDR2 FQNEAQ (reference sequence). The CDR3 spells CASSYKPISGYNEQFF. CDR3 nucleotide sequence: TGTGCCAGCAGCTACAAGCCCATTTCGGGCTACAATGAGCAGTTCTTC. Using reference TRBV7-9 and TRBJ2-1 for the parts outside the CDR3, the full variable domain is DTGVSQNPRHKITKRGQNVTFRCDPISEHNRLYWYRQTLGQGPEFLTYFQNEAQLEKSRLLSDRFSAERPKGSFSTLEIQRTEQGDSAMYLCASSYKPISGYNEQFFGPGTRLTVL.

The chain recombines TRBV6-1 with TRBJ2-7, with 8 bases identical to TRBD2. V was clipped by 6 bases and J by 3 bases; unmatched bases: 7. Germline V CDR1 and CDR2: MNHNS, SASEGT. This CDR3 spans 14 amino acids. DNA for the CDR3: TGTGCCAGCAGGTCAGCGGGAGTGTACTACGAGCAGTACTTC. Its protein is CASRSAGVYYEQYF.

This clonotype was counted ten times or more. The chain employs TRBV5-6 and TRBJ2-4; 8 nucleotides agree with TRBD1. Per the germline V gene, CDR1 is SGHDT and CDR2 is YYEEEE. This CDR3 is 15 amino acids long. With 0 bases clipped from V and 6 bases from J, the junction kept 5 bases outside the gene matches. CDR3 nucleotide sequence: TGTGCCAGCAGCTTGGCTGGGACAGGCACAAACATTCAGTACTTC. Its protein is CASSLAGTGTNIQYF. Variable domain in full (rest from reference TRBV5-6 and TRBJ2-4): DAGVTQSPTHLIKTRGQQVTLRCSPKSGHDTVSWYQQALGQGPQFIFQYYEEEERQRGNFPDRFSGHQFPNYSSELNVNALLLGDSALYLCASSLAGTGTNIQYFGAGTRLSVL.

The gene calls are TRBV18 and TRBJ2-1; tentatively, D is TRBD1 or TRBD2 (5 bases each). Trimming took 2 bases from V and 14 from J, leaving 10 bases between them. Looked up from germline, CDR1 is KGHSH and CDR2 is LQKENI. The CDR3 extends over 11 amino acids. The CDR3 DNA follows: TGTGCCAGCTCACCAGACCAGGGAGAGTTCTTC. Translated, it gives CASSPDQGEFF.

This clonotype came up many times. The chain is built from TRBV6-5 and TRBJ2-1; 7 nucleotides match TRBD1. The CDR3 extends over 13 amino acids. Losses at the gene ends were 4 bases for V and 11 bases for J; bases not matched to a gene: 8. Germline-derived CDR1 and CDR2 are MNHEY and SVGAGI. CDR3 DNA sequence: TGTGCCAGCAGTTGGGGACAGCTCACAAAGCAGTTCTTC. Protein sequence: CASSWGQLTKQFF.

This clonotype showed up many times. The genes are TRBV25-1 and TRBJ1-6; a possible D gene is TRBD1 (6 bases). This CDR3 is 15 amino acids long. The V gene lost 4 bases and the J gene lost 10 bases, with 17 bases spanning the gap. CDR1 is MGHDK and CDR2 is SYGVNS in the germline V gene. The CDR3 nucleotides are TGTGCCAGCAGTGCGGTAGGGGGAGGACGATCACCCCTCCACTTT. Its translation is CASSAVGGGRSPLHF.

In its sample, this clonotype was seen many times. CDR3 in amino acids: CASTAVREQFF. The DNA of the CDR3 is TGCGCCAGCACTGCCGTTCGGGAGCAGTTCTTC. The chain has TRBV5-1 and TRBJ2-1; D is uncertain. V was shortened by 6 bases and J by 10 bases, with 11 bases between the two germline ends. Per germline, CDR1 SGHRS and CDR2 YFSETQ. The CDR3 has 11 amino acids.

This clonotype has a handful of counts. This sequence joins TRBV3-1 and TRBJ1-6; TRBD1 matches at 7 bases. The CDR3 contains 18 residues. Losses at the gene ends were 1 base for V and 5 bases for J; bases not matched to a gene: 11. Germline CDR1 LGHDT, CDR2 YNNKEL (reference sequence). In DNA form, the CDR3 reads TGTGCCAGCAGCCAAGGGGTCTGGGACAGAGCCCATAATTCACCCCTCCACTTT. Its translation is CASSQGVWDRAHNSPLHF.

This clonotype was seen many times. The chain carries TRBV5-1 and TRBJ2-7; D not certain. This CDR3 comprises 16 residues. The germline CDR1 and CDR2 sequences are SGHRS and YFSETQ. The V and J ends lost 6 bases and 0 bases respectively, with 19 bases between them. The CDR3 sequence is CASTLGGGQSSYEQYF. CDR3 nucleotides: TGCGCCAGCACCCTAGGTGGCGGTCAGAGCTCCTACGAGCAGTACTTC.

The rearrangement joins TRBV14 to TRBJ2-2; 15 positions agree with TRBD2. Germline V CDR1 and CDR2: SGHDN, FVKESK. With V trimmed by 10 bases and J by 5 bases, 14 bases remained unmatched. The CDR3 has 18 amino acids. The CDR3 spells CANHGLAGGPRSTGELFF. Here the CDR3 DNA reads TGTGCCAACCATGGACTAGCGGGAGGGCCGAGGTCAACCGGGGAGCTGTTTTTT.

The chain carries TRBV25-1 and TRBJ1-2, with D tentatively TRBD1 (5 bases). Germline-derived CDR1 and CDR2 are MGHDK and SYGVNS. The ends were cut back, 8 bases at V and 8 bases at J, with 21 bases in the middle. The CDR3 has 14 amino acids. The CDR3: CASLNPYSRGGYTF. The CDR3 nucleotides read TGTGCCAGCCTCAATCCTTATAGTCGGGGCGGCTACACCTTC.

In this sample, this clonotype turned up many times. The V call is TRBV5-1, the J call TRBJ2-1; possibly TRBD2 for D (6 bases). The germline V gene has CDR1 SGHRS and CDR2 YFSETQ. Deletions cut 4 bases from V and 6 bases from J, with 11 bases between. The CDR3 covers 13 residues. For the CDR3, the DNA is TGCGCCAGCAGCGACTTGGGGGGCAATGAGCAGTTCTTC. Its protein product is CASSDLGGNEQFF. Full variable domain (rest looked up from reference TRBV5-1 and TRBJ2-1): KAGVTQTPRYLIKTRGQQVTLSCSPISGHRSVSWYQQTPGQGLQFLFEYFSETQRNKGNFPGRFSGRQFSNSRSEMNVSTLELGDSALYLCASSDLGGNEQFFGPGTRLTVL.